The 9 T cell receptor beta chains below come from one sample, sequenced in a study of blood T cells in healthy people across ages. Using a J-beta primer mix together with a sample-barcoded 5' primer, a second PCR was run for roughly 6 to 12 cycles. TCRdb recomputed calls from the 5' RACE reads with MiXCR, one row per CDR3 protein. The table includes approximately 940,000 distinct CDR3 sequences, 40% to 60% detected once. Sequencing was done on a sample of blood. These receptors came from a man aged 25-45 years in good health.

The chain has TRBV24-1 and TRBJ2-1, with D perhaps TRBD1 or TRBD2 (7 bases each). Germline-derived CDR1 and CDR2 are KGHDR and SFDVKD. With 5 bases removed from V and 7 bases from J, the gap between germline ends came to 17 bases. This CDR3 is 15 amino acids long. CDR3 region: CATSAAGRGLNEQFF. CDR3 nucleotide sequence: TGTGCCACCAGTGCCGCGGGGAGGGGGCTGAATGAGCAGTTCTTC.

This clonotype was seen a single time. The V call is TRBV6-2 or TRBV6-3, the J call TRBJ1-1, with D maybe TRBD1 (5 bases). From germline, CDR1 is MNHEY and CDR2 SVGEGT. CDR3 length: 16 residues. Trimming removed 7 bases from V and 4 bases from J, with 22 bases in between. Here the CDR3 reads CASTRVGGGAITEAFF. The DNA of the CDR3 is TGTGCCAGCACCCGTGTGGGGGGAGGAGCGATCACTGAAGCTTTCTTT.

On this clonotype: An end of the junction does not agree with germline; a read error may underlie this. The chain carries TRBV11-3 and TRBJ2-5; 11 positions match TRBD1. In germline, CDR1 is SGHNT, CDR2 YENEEA. The CDR3 extends over 17 amino acids. The CDR3 nucleotides read TGTGTCAGCAGCTTAGATCCGGACAGGGGGCTTTACAATGAGCAGTACTTC. Protein: CVSSLDPDRGLYNEQYF. Supplemented by reference TRBV11-3 and TRBJ2-5, the full variable domain reads EAGVVQSPRYKIIEKKQPVAFWCNPISGHNTLYWYLQNLGQGPELLIRYENEEAVDDSQLPKDRFSAERLKGVDSTLKIQPAELGDSAVYLCVSSLDPDRGLYNEQYFGPGTRLLVL.

This clonotype has more than one count but fewer than ten. The rearrangement joins TRBV6-5 to TRBJ1-1; D not certain. Germline lookup yields CDR1 MNHEY and CDR2 SVGAGI. V lost 3 bases and J 1 base, leaving 9 bases between the germline ends. The CDR3 length is 14 residues. CDR3 in DNA: TGTGCCAGCAGTTATTGGGGTGAGAACACTGAAGCTTTCTTT. Residues: CASSYWGENTEAFF.

This clonotype was observed a handful of times. The CDR3, as DNA: TGTGCCAGCAGCTTACGGACAGGGATGGACTATGGCTACACCTTC. Residues: CASSLRTGMDYGYTF. The chain recombines TRBV11-2 with TRBJ1-2; TRBD1 matches 8 bases. The trim removed 2 bases at V and 3 bases at J, leaving 5 bases unmatched. The CDR3 extends over 15 amino acids. The germline V gene has CDR1 SGHAT and CDR2 FQNNGV. Drawing the rest from reference TRBV11-2 and TRBJ1-2, the complete variable domain is EAGVAQSPRYKIIEKRQSVAFWCNPISGHATLYWYQQILGQGPKLLIQFQNNGVVDDSQLPKDRFSAERLKGVDSTLKIQPAKLEDSAVYLCASSLRTGMDYGYTFGSGTRLTVV.

The genes are TRBV20-1 and TRBJ2-2, with 8 nucleotides matching TRBD2. V dropped 0 bases and J dropped 0; count of bases not matched to a gene: 9. The germline CDR1 and CDR2 sequences are DFQATT and SNEGSKA (reference sequence). The CDR3 length is 18 residues. CDR3 sequence reads: CSARDFQRGPANTGELFF. For the CDR3, the DNA is TGCAGTGCTAGAGATTTCCAGCGGGGGCCCGCGAACACCGGGGAGCTGTTTTTT.

This CDR3 reads CASSFRPGSRKSDTQYF. The CDR3 DNA reads as TGTGCCAGCAGCTTTAGACCAGGGAGTCGTAAATCAGATACGCAGTATTTT. This chain joins TRBV13 and TRBJ2-3; possibly TRBD1 or TRBD2 for D (5 bases each). Germline lookup yields CDR1 PRHDT and CDR2 FYEKMQ (reference sequence). This CDR3 region has 17 residues. V lost 3 bases, J lost 4 bases, and 20 bases lay in between.

The chain employs TRBV5-1 and TRBJ1-1; 7 nucleotides align to TRBD1. There are 17 residues in the CDR3. Germline CDR1 is SGHRS and CDR2 is YFSETQ. V shed 8 bases, J shed 4 bases, and the junction held 20 bases outside the gene matches. The CDR3 DNA reads as TGCGCCAGTAGAGCAGCTACGGCAGGGGGGGATGGCACTGAAGCTTTCTTT. The encoded protein is CASRAATAGGDGTEAFF. Looking up the rest from reference TRBV5-1 and TRBJ1-1 gives the full variable domain: KAGVTQTPRYLIKTRGQQVTLSCSPISGHRSVSWYQQTPGQGLQFLFEYFSETQRNKGNFPGRFSGRQFSNSRSEMNVSTLELGDSALYLCASRAATAGGDGTEAFFGQGTRLTVV.

The chain couples TRBV7-2 to TRBJ2-1; D is unclear. The germline gives CDR1 SGHTA, CDR2 FQGNSA. V was pared by 4 bases and J by 7 bases, with 11 bases between. This CDR3 region has 13 residues. The CDR3: CASSSNNYNEQFF. The DNA for the CDR3 is TGTGCCAGCAGCTCTAACAATTATAATGAGCAGTTCTTC.